The entry that follows covers one T cell receptor (beta chain) sequence. The data were taken from a study of blood T cell repertoires in COVID-19. As for the study in general: The United States, Italy and Spain were the sources of the acute and convalescent COVID-19 samples. The analysed material was cDNA or gDNA that came from T cells, B-cell-depleted T cells, or PBMCs.

Per the original data handling: Amplification with reference gene primers provided the estimates of nucleated cell counts. The protocol was immunoSEQ multiplex PCR, while the TCRdb copy is restricted to in-frame clones and leaves out a portion. The DNA was the basis for D and trimming; V, J and clone size are from that table. The table lists fewer than 250,000 clones, 65% to 90% of them singletons. CDR3 size: 17 residues. Germline CDR1 reads SEHNR; CDR2 reads FQNEAQ (reference sequence). Trimming pared 4 bases from V and 1 base from J, leaving 17 bases between. The chain combines TRBV7-9 with TRBJ2-4; tentative D call: TRBD2 (6 bases). This TCR was recovered from a woman aged 45-59 years with acute or convalescent COVID-19. Sample: peripheral blood. Here the CDR3 DNA reads TGTGCCAGCAGCTCCCGTACCAGGGACTGGGCCAAAAACATTCAGTACTTC. It is translated as CASSSRTRDWAKNIQYF.